The 8 T cell receptor beta chains presented below share a single source sample, sequenced in a study of shared clonotypes between healthy human individuals. The method was immunoSEQ multiplex PCR; TCRdb's version includes in-frame clones alone and lacks a portion of them. This repertoire shows around 980,000 clones, approximately 78% found once; its top ten account for roughly 0.62%. Material: memory CD4+ T cells from PBMCs. Subset in this sample: CD45RA-negative fraction. These receptors were obtained from a man aged 18 to 30 in good health. Some clones in this sample may be carry-over from other donors' samples.

CDR3 in amino acids: CASSRSTGTSNQPQHF. CDR3 sequence (DNA): TGTGCCAGTAGTAGATCGACAGGAACCAGCAATCAGCCCCAGCATTTT. V is TRBV19 and J is TRBJ1-5; tentatively, D is TRBD1 (6 bases). CDR3 length: 16 amino acids. V was pared by 4 bases and J by 1 base, with 14 bases between. Germline lookup yields CDR1 LNHDA and CDR2 SQIVND (reference sequence).

This rearrangement joins TRBV9 to TRBJ1-2; 11 bases map to TRBD1. There are 14 residues in the CDR3. With V trimmed by 4 bases and J by 7 bases, 6 bases remained unmatched. Germline V lookup: CDR1 SGDLS, CDR2 YYNGEE. The CDR3 DNA follows: TGTGCCAGCAGCCAAACAGGGACAGGGGGTGGCTACACCTTC. This translates into CASSQTGTGGGYTF.

CDR3 sequence: CASSEGSGNQPQHF. The DNA of the CDR3 is TGTGCCAGCAGCGAAGGGTCGGGTAATCAGCCCCAGCATTTT. V usage is TRBV7-8 and J usage is TRBJ1-5, with D unclear. Germline values: CDR1 SGHVS, CDR2 FQNEAQ. Trimming took off 5 bases at V and 4 bases at J, with 12 bases between the two ends. The CDR3 runs to 14 residues. Using reference TRBV7-8 and TRBJ1-5 for the parts outside the CDR3, the full variable domain is GAGVSQSPRYKVAKRGQDVALRCDPISGHVSLFWYQQALGQGPEFLTYFQNEAQLDKSGLPSDRFFAERPEGSVSTLKIQRTQQEDSAVYLCASSEGSGNQPQHFGDGTRLSIL.

The rearrangement uses TRBV4-1 and TRBJ2-3, with 9 nucleotides matching TRBD2. Trimming removed 5 bases from V and 8 bases from J; junction bases left unmatched: 14. The CDR3 extends over 16 amino acids. Germline-derived CDR1 and CDR2 are MGHRA and YSYEKL. The chain's CDR3 is CASSSQREARGSTQYF. As DNA, the CDR3 is TGCGCCAGCAGCTCCCAGCGGGAGGCCCGGGGGAGTACGCAGTATTTT.

This clone was seen a handful of times. The rearrangement links TRBV2 to TRBJ1-5, with D uncertain. The ends were cut back, 3 bases at V and 4 bases at J, with 13 bases in the middle. The V gene's germline CDR1 is SNHLY and CDR2 FYNNEI. The CDR3 is made up of 15 amino acids. CDR3 loop: CASSEVPSRNQPQHF. DNA of the CDR3: TGTGCCAGCAGTGAGGTTCCATCTCGAAATCAGCCCCAGCATTTT.

The chain combines TRBV30 with TRBJ2-6, with D perhaps given as TRBD1 or TRBD2 (5 bases each). V lost 2 bases, J lost 4 bases, and 9 bases lay in between. In germline, CDR1 is GTSNPN, CDR2 SVGIG (reference sequence). The CDR3 totals 14 residues. The CDR3 reads CAWSSGTGANVLTF. The CDR3 coding sequence is TGTGCCTGGAGTTCGGGGACCGGGGCCAACGTCCTGACTTTC.

The V gene is TRBV4-3, the J gene TRBJ2-7; 8 positions agree with TRBD1. J was trimmed by 0 bases and V by 3 bases; bases with no gene match: 7. This CDR3 spans 16 amino acids. CDR1 LGHNA and CDR2 YSLEER come from the germline V gene. Written as DNA, the CDR3 is TGCGCCAGCAGCCAGCGGCGGACAGGGAGCTCCTACGAGCAGTACTTC. It yields the protein CASSQRRTGSSYEQYF.

This clone was seen only a few times. The V gene is TRBV10-1, the J gene TRBJ2-7; maybe TRBD1 (5 bases). The CDR3 runs 15 residues. Germline CDR1 is WNHNN and CDR2 is SYGVQD (reference sequence). Deletions cut 5 bases from V and 2 bases from J, with 16 bases between. The CDR3 region is CASSKALMTAYEQYF. CDR3 DNA sequence: TGCGCCAGCAGTAAAGCGCTAATGACAGCCTACGAGCAGTACTTC.